Below, 26 T cell receptor beta chains from the same sample are listed, as sequenced in a study of cytomegalovirus exposure and HLA in healthy donors. PCR primers comprised 60 Vbeta and 13 Jbeta primers. TCRdb's table, derived via immunoSEQ multiplex PCR, lists solely in-frame clones and lacks some. The table lists 150,000 to 200,000 clones, more than 65% of them singletons. The sample consisted of PBMCs. All receptors derive from a young man in good health and CMV-seropositive.

The chain is built from TRBV4-3 and TRBJ1-2; D possibly corresponds to TRBD1 (6 bases). Germline CDR1 is LGHNA and CDR2 is YSLEER. The V and J ends lost 4 bases and 5 bases respectively, with 14 bases between them. The CDR3 consists of 14 residues. The chain's CDR3 is CASSREQGDYGYTF. In DNA, the CDR3 is TGCGCCAGCAGCCGGGAACAGGGTGATTATGGCTACACCTTC.

The chain combines TRBV7-9 with TRBJ2-7; D is possibly TRBD2 (5 bases). Germline CDR1 reads SEHNR; CDR2 reads FQNEAQ (reference sequence). V lost 11 bases, J lost 7 bases, and 18 bases lay in between. The CDR3 runs to 12 residues. The CDR3 DNA is TGTGCCCTAAAAGGAGTTTCGGGAGAGCAGTACTTC. Translated: CALKGVSGEQYF. Full variable domain (outside the CDR3, taken from reference TRBV7-9 and TRBJ2-7): DTGVSQNPRHKITKRGQNVTFRCDPISEHNRLYWYRQTLGQGPEFLTYFQNEAQLEKSRLLSDRFSAERPKGSFSTLEIQRTEQGDSAMYLCALKGVSGEQYFGPGTRLTVT.

This clone was observed a handful of times. V gene TRBV11-2 combines with J gene TRBJ2-1; TRBD1 aligns across 8 bases. CDR3 size: 17 residues. V shed 4 bases and J 8 bases; nucleotides not matched to a gene: 16. Germline CDR1 and CDR2: SGHAT and FQNNGV. CDR3 nucleotide sequence: TGTGCCAGCAGCTCCGGGGACAGGAAAAGGGGTAGCGATGAGCAGTTCTTC. Protein: CASSSGDRKRGSDEQFF.

The chain links TRBV6-5 to TRBJ1-5; TRBD1 matches at 8 bases. The trim removed 3 bases at V and 5 bases at J, leaving 6 bases unmatched. Looked up from germline, CDR1 is MNHEY and CDR2 is SVGAGI. CDR3 length equals 15 residues. The CDR3 DNA is TGTGCCAGCAGTTATAACAGGGGGGGAGATCAGCCCCAGCATTTT. Its protein is CASSYNRGGDQPQHF.

The genes are TRBV11-2 and TRBJ2-2, with D maybe TRBD1 (6 bases). Trimming removed 3 bases at V and 6 bases at J, with 8 bases between. In germline, CDR1 is SGHAT, CDR2 FQNNGV. The CDR3 contains 13 residues. This CDR3 reads CASSFGTPGELFF. The CDR3 bases are TGTGCCAGCAGCTTTGGGACACCCGGGGAGCTGTTTTTT.

This clone was counted a single time. The genes are TRBV15 and TRBJ2-3; D is perhaps TRBD1 (5 bases). The germline V gene encodes CDR1 LNHNV and CDR2 YYDKDF (reference sequence). V lost 4 bases, J lost 2 bases, and 10 bases lay in between. CDR3 size: 14 residues. CDR3 sequence: CATSTRQYTDTQYF. CDR3 nucleotides: TGTGCCACCAGCACCAGACAGTACACAGATACGCAGTATTTT. The complete variable domain, with remaining parts taken from reference TRBV15 and TRBJ2-3, reads DAMVIQNPRYQVTQFGKPVTLSCSQTLNHNVMYWYQQKSSQAPKLLFHYYDKDFNNEADTPDNFQSRRPNTSFCFLDIRSPGLGDTAMYLCATSTRQYTDTQYFGPGTRLTVL.

The rearrangement joins TRBV14 to TRBJ2-3; a weak D match, TRBD2 (6 bases). V was shortened by 2 bases and J by 0 bases, with 6 bases between the two germline ends. Germline V gives CDR1 SGHDN, CDR2 FVKESK. The CDR3 extends over 14 amino acids. This CDR3 reads CASSQRESTDTQYF. In DNA, the CDR3 is TGTGCCAGCAGCCAACGGGAGAGCACAGATACGCAGTATTTT.

The V call is TRBV9, the J call TRBJ2-3; 8 bases line up with TRBD1. CDR1 and CDR2 (germline): SGDLS, YYNGEE. Unmatched junction bases numbered 6, after V lost 4 bases and J lost 2 bases. CDR3 length: 15 residues. CDR3 in amino acids: CASSLRQGNTDTQYF. CDR3 nucleotides: TGTGCCAGCAGCCTTAGACAGGGGAACACAGATACGCAGTATTTT.

The chain employs TRBV28 and TRBJ2-2, with 7 positions matching TRBD1. Looked up from germline, CDR1 is MDHEN and CDR2 is SYDVKM. The CDR3 is 15 amino acids. V lost 3 bases to trimming and J lost 5 bases; unmatched junction nucleotides: 6. The CDR3 DNA reads TGTGCCAGCAGTTTCCCGGGACAGAGGACCGGGGAGCTGTTTTTT. This codes for CASSFPGQRTGELFF.

V is TRBV7-9 and J is TRBJ1-1; D gene unclear. The CDR3 is 12 amino acids. Between the trimmed V and J ends, which lost 3 bases and 6 bases, there was a span of 8 bases. Per the germline V gene, CDR1 is SEHNR and CDR2 is FQNEAQ (reference sequence). For the CDR3, the DNA is TGTGCCAGCAGCTTTGGAGCTGCTGAAGCTTTCTTT. The encoded protein is CASSFGAAEAFF.

The V and J genes are TRBV27 and TRBJ1-4; D might be TRBD1 (5 bases). Germline V CDR1 and CDR2: MNHEY, SMNVEV (reference sequence). The CDR3 has 15 residues. V gave up 6 bases and J gave up 8 bases, with 19 bases separating them. The CDR3 spells CASRRPGPGHEKLFF. The DNA for the CDR3 is TGTGCCAGCAGACGCCCCGGCCCCGGACACGAAAAACTGTTTTTT. Full variable domain (rest looked up from reference TRBV27 and TRBJ1-4): EAQVTQNPRYLITVTGKKLTVTCSQNMNHEYMSWYRQDPGLGLRQIYYSMNVEVTDKGDVPEGYKVSRKEKRNFPLILESPSPNQTSLYFCASRRPGPGHEKLFFGSGTQLSVL.

This clone has just one count. The CDR3, as DNA: TGTGCCAGCAGTTACGAGGTCGCGAACACCGGGGAGCTGTTTTTT. Its translation: CASSYEVANTGELFF. This sequence joins TRBV6-5 and TRBJ2-2, with D hard to call. The CDR3 loop spans 15 amino acids. Looked up from germline, CDR1 is MNHEY and CDR2 is SVGAGI. V was shortened by 2 bases and J by 0 bases, with 7 bases between the two germline ends.

The sample holds a few counts of this clone. J is TRBJ1-4 and V is TRBV5-4; D gene ambiguous. This CDR3 region has 14 residues. The V end lost 0 bases, the J end lost 5 bases, and 8 bases lay between the germline ends. The germline V gene has CDR1 SGHNT and CDR2 YYREEE (reference sequence). DNA for the CDR3: TGTGCCAGCAGCTTGGAGGCGGAGAATGAAAAACTGTTTTTT. It specifies CASSLEAENEKLFF.

The V and J genes are TRBV10-3 and TRBJ1-1; 8 nucleotides match TRBD1. The junction had 4 bases not matched to a gene; V was cut back by 10 bases and J by 0 bases. Per germline, CDR1 ENHRY and CDR2 SYGVKD. CDR3 length: 13 amino acids. In DNA, the CDR3 is TGTGCCACCAGGGGGCAGTTGAACACTGAAGCTTTCTTT. Residues: CATRGQLNTEAFF.

The chain uses TRBV7-2 and TRBJ2-5; 11 positions match TRBD2. The V segment lost 7 bases and the J segment 4 bases; nucleotides outside the gene matches: 5. Per germline, CDR1 SGHTA and CDR2 FQGNSA. This CDR3 spans 14 amino acids. The CDR3 is CASNPGLAGETQYF. CDR3 nucleotide sequence: TGTGCCAGCAACCCTGGACTAGCGGGAGAGACCCAGTACTTC.

The chain carries TRBV28 and TRBJ2-7; 7 nucleotides match TRBD1. The V and J ends lost 6 bases and 4 bases, in that order; junction bases with no gene match: 6. Germline CDR1 is MDHEN and CDR2 is SYDVKM. This CDR3 is built from 13 residues. The CDR3 spells CASRTGTVYEQYF. Here the CDR3 DNA reads TGTGCCAGCAGGACAGGGACAGTGTACGAGCAGTACTTC.

The chain employs TRBV29-1 and TRBJ1-5, with TRBD1 matching 7 bases. The CDR3 has 14 amino acids. Germline trimming cut 6 bases from V and 7 bases from J; bases unmatched to any gene: 12. Per germline, CDR1 SQVTM and CDR2 ANQGSEA. CDR3 sequence: CSVPSTGAFQPQHF. For the CDR3, the DNA is TGCAGCGTCCCATCAACAGGGGCCTTCCAGCCCCAGCATTTT.

The chain uses TRBV5-1 and TRBJ1-2; 8 nucleotides agree with TRBD1. The V gene end was trimmed by 2 bases and the J gene end by 0 bases; junction bases not matched to a gene: 12. The CDR3 is 18 amino acids. From germline, CDR1 is SGHRS and CDR2 YFSETQ. CDR3 DNA: TGCGCCAGCAGCTTTTCGTTCGTAGGGACAGGATCTAACTATGGCTACACCTTC. Translation: CASSFSFVGTGSNYGYTF.

The chain links TRBV6-1 to TRBJ1-5; D might be TRBD1 (6 bases). The CDR3 length is 15 residues. Germline V gene data show CDR1 as MNHNS and CDR2 as SASEGT. With 0 bases removed from V and 6 bases from J, the gap between germline ends came to 12 bases. The CDR3 DNA sequence: TGTGCCAGCAGTGAAGCGCCACAGGGCACTCAGCCCCAGCATTTT. This gives the protein CASSEAPQGTQPQHF.

This clone has more than one count but fewer than ten. This chain links TRBV6-5 with TRBJ1-4; weak D call: TRBD1 (6 bases). There are 15 residues in the CDR3. Trimming stripped 6 bases from V and 0 bases from J, with 11 bases between. Germline assignment: CDR1 MNHEY and CDR2 SVGAGI. The chain's CDR3 is CASRGGDATNEKLFF. DNA for the CDR3: TGTGCCAGCAGAGGGGGTGACGCAACTAATGAAAAACTGTTTTTT.

This chain links TRBV13 with TRBJ2-5, with TRBD2 matching over 12 bases. The end of the DNA aligns better with TRBJ2-7, so the J call may be wrong. This CDR3 has 15 residues. Germline V lookup: CDR1 PRHDT, CDR2 FYEKMQ (reference sequence). CDR3 amino acids: CASRSVRLAGDEQYF. The CDR3 bases are TGTGCCAGCAGATCCGTCCGACTAGCGGGAGACGAGCAGTACTTC.

The rearrangement uses TRBV7-2 and TRBJ2-1; 7 positions match TRBD2. Germline loops: CDR1 SGHTA, CDR2 FQGNSA. After removal of 5 bases from V and 2 bases from J, the junction contained 9 bases not matched to a gene. The CDR3 covers 16 residues. This chain's CDR3 is CASSGGGVPTYNEQFF. The CDR3 DNA reads as TGTGCCAGCAGCGGGGGGGGAGTACCGACCTACAATGAGCAGTTCTTC.

The chain recombines TRBV7-2 with TRBJ2-2; perhaps TRBD1 as D (6 bases). The CDR3 covers 16 residues. Germline-derived CDR1 and CDR2 are SGHTA and FQGNSA. V gave up 0 bases and J gave up 1 base, with 9 bases separating them. CDR3 sequence: CASSLAPDRNTGELFF. CDR3 nucleotide sequence: TGTGCCAGCAGCTTAGCCCCGGACAGGAACACCGGGGAGCTGTTTTTT. The full variable domain, with the rest looked up from reference TRBV7-2 and TRBJ2-2, is GAGVSQSPSNKVTEKGKDVELRCDPISGHTALYWYRQSLGQGLEFLIYFQGNSAPDKSGLPSDRFSAERTGGSVSTLTIQRTQQEDSAVYLCASSLAPDRNTGELFFGEGSRLTVL.

The chain has TRBV7-2 and TRBJ2-1; D might be TRBD1 (6 bases). Germline V CDR1 and CDR2: SGHTA, FQGNSA. This CDR3 has 17 amino acids. V lost 1 base and J 4 bases, leaving 17 bases between the germline ends. The CDR3 reads CASSLGDSGGPYNEQFF. Here the CDR3 DNA reads TGTGCCAGCAGCTTAGGGGATAGTGGGGGCCCATACAATGAGCAGTTCTTC.

The V and J genes are TRBV7-3 and TRBJ1-1; maybe TRBD1 (5 bases). There are 13 residues in the CDR3. Germline CDR1 reads SGHTA; CDR2 reads FQGTGA. The V end lost 4 bases, the J end lost 4 bases, and 10 bases lay between the germline ends. The CDR3 here is CASSSGGGTEAFF. Here the CDR3 DNA reads TGTGCCAGCAGCTCGGGGGGAGGCACTGAAGCTTTCTTT.

The genes are TRBV5-6 and TRBJ2-3; 11 positions match TRBD1. Germline CDR1 and CDR2: SGHDT and YYEEEE. The CDR3 runs 15 residues. V shed 2 bases and J 3 bases; nucleotides not matched to a gene: 2. The CDR3 reads CASSFGTGGTDTQYF. CDR3 coding DNA: TGTGCCAGCAGCTTTGGGACAGGGGGTACAGATACGCAGTATTTT. Looking up the rest from reference TRBV5-6 and TRBJ2-3 gives the full variable domain: DAGVTQSPTHLIKTRGQQVTLRCSPKSGHDTVSWYQQALGQGPQFIFQYYEEEERQRGNFPDRFSGHQFPNYSSELNVNALLLGDSALYLCASSFGTGGTDTQYFGPGTRLTVL.